These 19 T cell receptor beta chains share one sample of origin, sequenced in a study of T cell responses to AZD1222 COVID-19 vaccine (dated by TCRdb to the early 2020s). Receptor amplification or capture employed the immunoSEQ multiplex PCR assay. This is the immuneACCESS table as TCRdb keeps it, with only in-frame sequences that have V and J called. A part of the clones is gone; compared with another copy, unresolved V genes explain less than half, and the rest is unexplained. The sample includes under 150,000 clones, with about nine tenths observed a single time. Clones ranked in the top ten supply around 1.6% of the sample. The time point label here, explained by the study, means: about 28 days (+/-7) after the second vaccine dose. The specimen was peripheral blood, collected 28 days after the second AZD1222 dose. These receptors all come from an adult who received the AZD1222 COVID-19 vaccine.

This chain joins TRBV29-1 and TRBJ1-2; TRBD1 might be the D (5 bases). This CDR3 is built from 14 residues. The V gene lost 3 bases and the J gene lost 5 bases, with 16 bases spanning the gap. Germline loops: CDR1 SQVTM, CDR2 ANQGSEA. In DNA form, the CDR3 reads TGCAGCGTTGATATTCAGGGTTATGGGTATGGCTACACCTTC. It translates to CSVDIQGYGYGYTF.

V and J are TRBV6-1 and TRBJ1-1, with TRBD1 matching 9 bases. Germline V CDR1 and CDR2: MNHNS, SASEGT. Trimming removed 3 bases from V and 5 bases from J; junction bases left unmatched: 4. This CDR3 comprises 14 residues. As DNA, the CDR3 is TGTGCCAGCAGTGACGACAGGGGGTGGACTGAAGCTTTCTTT. Encoded protein: CASSDDRGWTEAFF.

The J gene is TRBJ1-3, the V gene TRBV28, with D possibly being TRBD1 (6 bases). Trimming removed 3 bases from V and 0 bases from J, with 15 bases in between. Per the germline V gene, CDR1 is MDHEN and CDR2 is SYDVKM. CDR3 length: 17 residues. For the CDR3, the DNA is TGTGCCAGCAGTTTTGTCGGGGGGCTGAACTCTGGAAACACCATATATTTT. It is translated as CASSFVGGLNSGNTIYF.

The rearrangement links TRBV15 to TRBJ1-6; no reliable D call. The CDR3 consists of 12 residues. CDR1 LNHNV and CDR2 YYDKDF come from the germline V gene (reference sequence). The germline V and J ends were trimmed by 3 bases and 14 bases, with 11 bases remaining between them. Here the CDR3 reads CATSSAESSLHF. DNA of the CDR3: TGTGCCACCAGCAGCGCTGAGTCGTCCCTCCACTTT.

This clone appeared once. CDR3 sequence: CASSQSVSGGATYNEQFF. DNA for the CDR3: TGTGCCAGCAGCCAATCAGTTAGTGGGGGGGCCACCTACAATGAGCAGTTCTTC. This chain links TRBV16 with TRBJ2-1, with D possibly matching TRBD2 (7 bases). V was trimmed by 0 bases and J by 2 bases, leaving 17 bases between them. CDR3 size: 18 residues. Germline CDR1 and CDR2: KGHSY and FQNENV.

The chain recombines TRBV9 with TRBJ1-2; TRBD1 might be the D (5 bases). Trimming shortened V by 0 bases and J by 2 bases, and 11 bases separated the two germline ends. The CDR3 consists of 15 residues. Germline values: CDR1 SGDLS, CDR2 YYNGEE. Here the CDR3 reads CASSVEAGLNYGYTF. Here the CDR3 DNA reads TGTGCCAGCAGCGTAGAGGCGGGACTCAACTATGGCTACACCTTC. Full variable domain (remainder filled in from reference TRBV9 and TRBJ1-2): DSGVTQTPKHLITATGQRVTLRCSPRSGDLSVYWYQQSLDQGLQFLIQYYNGEERAKGNILERFSAQQFPDLHSELNLSSLELGDSALYFCASSVEAGLNYGYTFGSGTRLTVV.

The chain carries TRBV29-1 and TRBJ2-3; the D gene is possibly TRBD2 (6 bases). Trimming pared 2 bases from V and 6 bases from J, leaving 12 bases between. Germline CDR1 reads SQVTM; CDR2 reads ANQGSEA. The CDR3 contains 13 residues. The CDR3 loop is CSVEKFRGDTQYF. CDR3 coding DNA: TGCAGCGTTGAAAAGTTCCGGGGGGATACGCAGTATTTT.

V usage is TRBV7-3 and J usage is TRBJ1-4, with TRBD1 matching 7 bases. This CDR3 contains 23 residues. J lost 0 bases, V lost 1 base, and 23 bases had no gene match. The germline gives CDR1 SGHTA, CDR2 FQGTGA. The CDR3 here is CASSLRPLGFRDSDIATNEKLFF. The CDR3 region has the DNA TGTGCCAGCAGCTTAAGACCCCTCGGCTTCCGGGACAGCGATATTGCAACTAATGAAAAACTGTTTTTT.

The chain uses TRBV5-1 and TRBJ2-7; D is tentatively TRBD1 or TRBD2 (5 bases each). CDR1 SGHRS and CDR2 YFSETQ come from the germline V gene. The germline V and J ends were trimmed by 4 bases and 5 bases, with 22 bases remaining between them. The CDR3 has 16 amino acids. The CDR3 DNA follows: TGCGCCAGCAGCGTGGGGGTGGGCAGGGTTGTAGACGAGCAGTACTTC. Its protein product is CASSVGVGRVVDEQYF.

V usage is TRBV20-1 and J usage is TRBJ1-3; a possible D gene is TRBD1 (5 bases). Germline CDR1 and CDR2: DFQATT and SNEGSKA (reference sequence). The CDR3 has 14 residues. The V end was cut by 3 bases, the J end by 3 bases, with 12 bases between. In nucleotides, the CDR3 is TGCAGTGCTAGTGTTCGACAGCTTGGAAACACCATATATTTT. Translation gives CSASVRQLGNTIYF.

The chain combines TRBV7-6 with TRBJ1-5; no clear D gene. The length of the CDR3 is 14 residues. Germline CDR1 SGHVS, CDR2 FNYEAQ. V was clipped by 5 bases and J by 0 bases, with 8 bases between them. The CDR3 here is CASSPGYSNQPQHF. The CDR3, as DNA: TGTGCCAGCAGCCCAGGATATAGCAATCAGCCCCAGCATTTT.

The rearrangement joins TRBV5-1 to TRBJ2-5; D not certain. There are 14 residues in the CDR3. The germline gives CDR1 SGHRS, CDR2 YFSETQ. Trimming took off 4 bases at V and 1 base at J, with 11 bases between the two ends. The CDR3 DNA reads TGCGCCAGCAGCGTGTCCGCCATCCAAGAGACCCAGTACTTC. It is translated as CASSVSAIQETQYF. Drawing the rest from reference TRBV5-1 and TRBJ2-5, the complete variable domain is KAGVTQTPRYLIKTRGQQVTLSCSPISGHRSVSWYQQTPGQGLQFLFEYFSETQRNKGNFPGRFSGRQFSNSRSEMNVSTLELGDSALYLCASSVSAIQETQYFGPGTRLLVL.

The rearrangement links TRBV7-6 to TRBJ1-1; 7 nucleotides align to TRBD1. CDR1 SGHVS and CDR2 FNYEAQ come from the germline V gene. The length of the CDR3 is 12 residues. The V gene end was trimmed by 5 bases and the J gene end by 8 bases; junction bases not matched to a gene: 5. CDR3 nucleotides: TGTGCCAGCAGCGAACAGGGGAAGGAAGCTTTCTTT. It translates to CASSEQGKEAFF.

This clone has more than one count but fewer than ten. The chain couples TRBV27 to TRBJ2-7; 14 bases fit TRBD2. V was pared by 5 bases and J by 7 bases, with 16 bases of the junction left unmatched. There are 18 residues in the CDR3. Germline CDR1 is MNHEY and CDR2 is SMNVEV (reference sequence). CDR3 loop: CASSLRGGLAGVGEEQYF. DNA for the CDR3: TGTGCCAGCAGTCTTAGGGGGGGACTAGCGGGAGTCGGGGAAGAGCAGTACTTC.

The rearrangement links TRBV19 to TRBJ2-5, with D maybe TRBD2 (6 bases). Germline V gene data show CDR1 as LNHDA and CDR2 as SQIVND (reference sequence). There are 15 residues in the CDR3. Trimming stripped 1 base from V and 4 bases from J, with 13 bases between. In nucleotides, the CDR3 is TGTGCCAGTAGTATAGCAACTAGCTTCGGAGAGACCCAGTACTTC. It encodes CASSIATSFGETQYF.

This chain connects TRBV2 to TRBJ2-7, with D maybe TRBD1 (6 bases). V was clipped by 6 bases and J by 1 base, with 10 bases between them. The germline V gene encodes CDR1 SNHLY and CDR2 FYNNEI. CDR3 length: 13 amino acids. As DNA, the CDR3 is TGTGCCAGCAGGAGACAGGATTCCTACGAGCAGTACTTC. It is translated as CASRRQDSYEQYF.

The V call is TRBV7-9, the J call TRBJ1-2; TRBD1 is a possible D gene (6 bases). The CDR3 contains 13 residues. V was pared by 8 bases and J by 4 bases, with 14 bases between. Germline V gene lookup returns CDR1 SEHNR and CDR2 FQNEAQ (reference sequence). This chain's CDR3 is CASSGQPPYGYTF. DNA of the CDR3: TGTGCCAGCTCGGGACAACCGCCCTATGGCTACACCTTC. The full variable domain, in which reference TRBV7-9 and TRBJ1-2 provide the parts outside the CDR3, is DTGVSQNPRHKITKRGQNVTFRCDPISEHNRLYWYRQTLGQGPEFLTYFQNEAQLEKSRLLSDRFSAERPKGSFSTLEIQRTEQGDSAMYLCASSGQPPYGYTFGSGTRLTVV.

The genes are TRBV1 and TRBJ1-1. TRBV1 is a known pseudogene. The CDR3 sequence is 16 residues long. The CDR3 DNA is TGCACCAGCAGCCAAGAGGAAAATAGGCGGGGAACTGAAGCTTTCTTT. The encoded protein is CTSSQEENRRGTEAFF.

The genes are TRBV7-2 and TRBJ1-5, with a tentative D call TRBD1 (6 bases). The CDR3 is 14 amino acids. Deletions cut 5 bases from V and 7 bases from J, with 15 bases between. The V gene's germline CDR1 is SGHTA and CDR2 FQGNSA. The CDR3 coding sequence is TGTGCCAGCAGCCCCTGGGGGGCAGGGCAGCCCCAGCATTTT. The encoded protein is CASSPWGAGQPQHF.